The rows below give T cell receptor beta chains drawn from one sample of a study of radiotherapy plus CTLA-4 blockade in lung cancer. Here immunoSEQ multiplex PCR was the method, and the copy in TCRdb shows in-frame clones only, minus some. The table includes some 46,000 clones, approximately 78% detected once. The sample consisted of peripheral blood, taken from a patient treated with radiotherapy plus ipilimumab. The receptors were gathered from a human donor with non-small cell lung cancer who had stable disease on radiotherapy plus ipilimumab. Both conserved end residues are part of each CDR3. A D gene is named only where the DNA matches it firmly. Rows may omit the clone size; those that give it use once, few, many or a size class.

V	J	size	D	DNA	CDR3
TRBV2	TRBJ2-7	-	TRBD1	TGTGCCAGCAGTGAAAGAGAGGGGGCGCGCGAGCAGTACTTC	CASSEREGAREQYF
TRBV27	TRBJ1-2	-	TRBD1	TGTGCCAGCAGTTTAAGGACAGGGGGCAACTATGGCTACACCTTC	CASSLRTGGNYGYTF
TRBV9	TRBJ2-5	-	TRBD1	TGTGCCAGCAGCTCTAATCCGGGACAGAAAGAGACCCAGTACTTC	CASSSNPGQKETQYF
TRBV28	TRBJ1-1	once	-	TGTGCCAGCAGTCCGCCCAGCCAGGGGATCGGGGACACTGAAGCTTTCTTT	CASSPPSQGIGDTEAFF
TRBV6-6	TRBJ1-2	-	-	TGTGCCAGCAGTTCACCAGGGGTAAACTATGGCTACACCTTC	CASSSPGVNYGYTF
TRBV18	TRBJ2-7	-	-	TGTGCCAGCTCACCGGCAGGGGCCCACGAGCAGTACTTC	CASSPAGAHEQYF
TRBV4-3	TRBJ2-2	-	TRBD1	TGCGCCAGCAGCTCCGGGACAGGGGGCGAAGAAAAAGCCGGGGAGCTGTTTTTT	CASSSGTGGEEKAGELFF
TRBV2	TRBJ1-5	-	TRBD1	TGTGCCAGCAGTGGGACAGGGGAACAGCCCCAGCATTTT	CASSGTGEQPQHF
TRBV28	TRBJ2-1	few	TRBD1	TGTGCCAGCAGCATTTACGGGACAGGGTCTTACAATGAGCAGTTCTTC	CASSIYGTGSYNEQFF
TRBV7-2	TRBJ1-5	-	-	TGTGCCAGCAGCTTAATGGGCATGAGCAATCAGCCCCAGCATTTT	CASSLMGMSNQPQHF
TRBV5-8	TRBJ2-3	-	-	TGCGCCAGCAGCCAAGGTGGCCCCGGACAACCCACAGATACGCAGTATTTT	CASSQGGPGQPTDTQYF
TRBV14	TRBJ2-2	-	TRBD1	TGTGCCAGCAGCCCTCGGACAGGGCCAACACCCGGGGAGCTGTTTTTT	CASSPRTGPTPGELFF
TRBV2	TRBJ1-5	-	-	TGTGCCAGCGCCGGGGGGCCCCAGGGACAGCCCCAGCATTTT	CASAGGPQGQPQHF
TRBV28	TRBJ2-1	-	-	TGTGCCAGCAGTTTATACGCAGGTTCCTATGAGCAGTTCTTC	CASSLYAGSYEQFF
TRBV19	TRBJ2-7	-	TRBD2	TGTGCCAGTAGCTTAGCGGGACCTATTTCCTACGAGCAGTACTTC	CASSLAGPISYEQYF
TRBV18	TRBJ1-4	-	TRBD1	TGTGCCAGCTCACCCTTGGGACAGCCGAGGGGTGAAAAACTGTTTTTT	CASSPLGQPRGEKLFF
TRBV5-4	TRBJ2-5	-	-	TGTGCCAGCAGCTTCGGGCAGGGGTCCGAGACCCAGTACTTC	CASSFGQGSETQYF
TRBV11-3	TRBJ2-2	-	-	TGTGCCAGCAGCTTAGGCAGGAACACCGGGGAGCTGTTTTTT	CASSLGRNTGELFF
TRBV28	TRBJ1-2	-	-	TGTGCCAGCAGTACCCCCGGGACTAACTATGGCTACACCTTC	CASSTPGTNYGYTF
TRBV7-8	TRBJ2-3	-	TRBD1	TGTGCCAGCAGGTTCACCAGGGGGCGGAACACAGATACGCAGTATTTT	CASRFTRGRNTDTQYF
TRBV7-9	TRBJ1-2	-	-	TGTGCCAGCAGCAACTCGCCGGGAACTTATGGCTACACCTTC	CASSNSPGTYGYTF
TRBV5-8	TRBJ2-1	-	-	TGTGCCAGCAGCCGGTCCGGGGCAGGGGCTTACAATGAGCAGTTCTTC	CASSRSGAGAYNEQFF
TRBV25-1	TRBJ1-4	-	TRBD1	TGTGCCAGCAGTGGTGGGACAGGGGCAACTAATGAAAAACTGTTTTTT	CASSGGTGATNEKLFF
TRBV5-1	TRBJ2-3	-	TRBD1	TGCGCCAGCAGCCTTGGGACAGACGCAGATACGCAGTATTTT	CASSLGTDADTQYF
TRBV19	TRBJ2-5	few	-	TGTGCCAGTAGTATGCAGCGGAGCCGGAAGGAGACCCAGTACTTC	CASSMQRSRKETQYF
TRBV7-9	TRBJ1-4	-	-	TGTGCCAGCAGCTTACGGACAGATAGCGAAAAACTGTTTTTT	CASSLRTDSEKLFF
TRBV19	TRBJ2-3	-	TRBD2	TGTGCCAGTACGGGGGGGGGACCGGGCACAGATACGCAGTATTTT	CASTGGGPGTDTQYF
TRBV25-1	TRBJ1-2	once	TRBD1	TGTGCCACCGGGACAGGAGAGGACTATGGCTACACCTTC	CATGTGEDYGYTF
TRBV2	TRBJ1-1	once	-	TGTGCCAGCAGTGTAATTACGCAGGGTGAAGCTTTCTTT	CASSVITQGEAFF
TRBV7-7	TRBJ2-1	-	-	TGTGCTAGCAGCTTTAACTACAACAATGAGCAGTTCTTC	CASSFNYNNEQFF
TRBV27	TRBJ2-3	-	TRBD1	TGTGCCAGCAGTTTGGGCCGATTAACACAGGGGTACACAGATACGCAGTATTTT	CASSLGRLTQGYTDTQYF
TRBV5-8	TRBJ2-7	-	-	TGTGCCAGCAGCTTGGGTCATTTGGACAGCCTCTCCTACGAGCAGTACTTC	CASSLGHLDSLSYEQYF
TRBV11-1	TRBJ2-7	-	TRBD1	TGTGCCAGCAGGCCCAGTTCATGGACAGGGGTGGTCTCCTACGAGCAGTACTTC	CASRPSSWTGVVSYEQYF
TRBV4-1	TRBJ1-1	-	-	TGCGCCAGCAGCCAAGATTTGGTGATAGTGAACACTGAAGCTTTCTTT	CASSQDLVIVNTEAFF
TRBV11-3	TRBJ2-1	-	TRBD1	TGTGCCAGCAGCTTAAAGGGACAGCAGTACAATGAGCAGTTCTTC	CASSLKGQQYNEQFF
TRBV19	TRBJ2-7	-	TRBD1	TGCGCCAGTAGTATAGGGACAGTGACCTACGAGCAGTACTTC	CASSIGTVTYEQYF
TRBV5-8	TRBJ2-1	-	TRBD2	TGTGCCAGCAGCCGATTACTAGCGGGGGGCAATGAGCAGTTCTTC	CASSRLLAGGNEQFF
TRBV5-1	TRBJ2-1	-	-	TGCGCCAGCAGCTTGGTTTTTACAGTCTCCTACAATGAGCAGTTCTTC	CASSLVFTVSYNEQFF
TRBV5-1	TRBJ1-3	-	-	TGCGCCAGCGCGCCAGGGGAACCATCCGGAAACACCATATATTTT	CASAPGEPSGNTIYF
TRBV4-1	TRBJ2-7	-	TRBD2	TGCGCCAGCAGCCAAGATTTGAGGACTAGCGGGAACCCCTACGAGCAGTACTTC	CASSQDLRTSGNPYEQYF